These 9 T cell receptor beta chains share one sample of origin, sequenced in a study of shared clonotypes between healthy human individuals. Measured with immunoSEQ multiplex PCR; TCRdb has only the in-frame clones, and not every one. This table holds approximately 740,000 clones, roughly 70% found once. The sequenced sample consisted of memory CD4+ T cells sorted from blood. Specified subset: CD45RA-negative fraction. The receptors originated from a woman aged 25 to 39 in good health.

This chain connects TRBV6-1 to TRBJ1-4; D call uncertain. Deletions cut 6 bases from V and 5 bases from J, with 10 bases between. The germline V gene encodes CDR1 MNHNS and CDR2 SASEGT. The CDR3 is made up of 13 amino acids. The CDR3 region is CASRATYNEKLFF. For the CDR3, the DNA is TGTGCCAGCAGGGCGACCTACAATGAAAAACTGTTTTTT.

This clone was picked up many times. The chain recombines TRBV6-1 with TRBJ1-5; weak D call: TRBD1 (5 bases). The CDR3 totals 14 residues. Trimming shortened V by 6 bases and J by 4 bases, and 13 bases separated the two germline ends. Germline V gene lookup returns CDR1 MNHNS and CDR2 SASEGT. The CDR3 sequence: CASRLGGFNQPQHF. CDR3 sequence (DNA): TGTGCCAGCAGGTTGGGGGGGTTTAATCAGCCCCAGCATTTT.

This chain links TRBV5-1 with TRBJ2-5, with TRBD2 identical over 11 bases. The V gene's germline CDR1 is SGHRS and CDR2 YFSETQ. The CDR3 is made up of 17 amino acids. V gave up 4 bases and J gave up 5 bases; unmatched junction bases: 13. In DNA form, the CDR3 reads TGCGCCAGCAGCCCCGGGACTAGCGGCTCCCCTAGGGAGACCCAGTACTTC. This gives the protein CASSPGTSGSPRETQYF.

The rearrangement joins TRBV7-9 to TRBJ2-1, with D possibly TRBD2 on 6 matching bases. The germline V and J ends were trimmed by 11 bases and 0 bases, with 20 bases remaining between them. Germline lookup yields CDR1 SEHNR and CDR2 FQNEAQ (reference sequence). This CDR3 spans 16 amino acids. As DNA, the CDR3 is TGTGCCGGAAAGGAATGGGGACTCACCTCCTACAATGAGCAGTTCTTC. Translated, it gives CAGKEWGLTSYNEQFF.

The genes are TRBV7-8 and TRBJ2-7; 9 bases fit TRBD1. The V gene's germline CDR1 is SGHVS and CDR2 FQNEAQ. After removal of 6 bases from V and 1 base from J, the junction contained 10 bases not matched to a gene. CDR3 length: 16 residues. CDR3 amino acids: CASSQKVGTGSYEQYF. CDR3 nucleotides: TGTGCCAGCAGTCAGAAGGTCGGGACAGGGTCCTACGAGCAGTACTTC.

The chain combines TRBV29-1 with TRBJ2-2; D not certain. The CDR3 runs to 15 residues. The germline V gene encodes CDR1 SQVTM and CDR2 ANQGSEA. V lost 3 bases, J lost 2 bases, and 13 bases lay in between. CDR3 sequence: CSVEGWQYNTGELFF. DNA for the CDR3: TGCAGCGTTGAGGGGTGGCAGTACAACACCGGGGAGCTGTTTTTT.

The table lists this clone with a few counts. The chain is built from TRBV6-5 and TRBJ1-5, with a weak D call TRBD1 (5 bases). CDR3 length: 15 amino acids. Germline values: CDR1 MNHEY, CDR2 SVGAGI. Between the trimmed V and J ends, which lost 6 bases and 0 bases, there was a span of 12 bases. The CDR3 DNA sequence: TGTGCCAGCAGAGTGGGTGGGGCTAGCAATCAGCCCCAGCATTTT. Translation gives CASRVGGASNQPQHF.

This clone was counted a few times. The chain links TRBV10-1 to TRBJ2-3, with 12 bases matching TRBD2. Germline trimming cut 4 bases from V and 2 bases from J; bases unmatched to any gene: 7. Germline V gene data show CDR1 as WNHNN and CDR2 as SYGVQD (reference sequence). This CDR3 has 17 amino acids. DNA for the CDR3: TGCGCCAGCAGTGGGGGAGGACTAGCGGGAACCACAGATACGCAGTATTTT. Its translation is CASSGGGLAGTTDTQYF.

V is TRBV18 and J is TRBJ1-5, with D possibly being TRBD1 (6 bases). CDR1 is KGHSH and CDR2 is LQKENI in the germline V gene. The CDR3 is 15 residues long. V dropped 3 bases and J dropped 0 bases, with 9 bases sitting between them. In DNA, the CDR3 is TGTGCCAGCTCACCTAGACAGGTTAGCAATCAGCCCCAGCATTTT. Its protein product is CASSPRQVSNQPQHF.